Below are 13 T cell receptor beta chains sequenced from a single sample in a study of T cell responses to AZD1222 COVID-19 vaccine. Using immunoSEQ multiplex PCR, the repertoire was profiled, and TCRdb retains in-frame clones only, with some absent. The table shows around 180,000 clones, with 87% occurring only once. The material sequenced was peripheral blood, taken on day 0 of MenACWY control vaccination. The receptors derive from an adult in good health.

The chain carries TRBV5-6 and TRBJ1-2; no clear D. This CDR3 contains 12 residues. Trimming stripped 9 bases from V and 4 bases from J, with 13 bases between. CDR1 is SGHDT and CDR2 is YYEEEE in the germline V gene. The CDR3 sequence is CATSTGAYGYTF. CDR3 coding DNA: TGTGCCACCTCTACTGGCGCCTATGGCTACACCTTC.

The rearrangement links TRBV7-2 to TRBJ1-5; D gene unclear. The CDR3 runs to 13 residues. V lost 2 bases and J lost 3, with 5 bases in between. From germline, CDR1 is SGHTA and CDR2 FQGNSA. The CDR3 DNA reads TGTGCCAGCAGCTTATTTTTCAATCAGCCCCAGCATTTT. This translates into CASSLFFNQPQHF.

The gene calls are TRBV5-4 and TRBJ2-4; D remains ambiguous. Deletions cut 0 bases from V and 12 bases from J, with 16 bases between. This CDR3 has 14 residues. Per germline, CDR1 SGHNT and CDR2 YYREEE (reference sequence). CDR3 nucleotides: TGTGCCAGCAGCTTGGAGTCTGTAGATGCTCCTCAGTACTTC. Residues: CASSLESVDAPQYF.

The chain carries TRBV14 and TRBJ1-1; the match to TRBD1 covers 10 bases. V gave up 0 bases and J gave up 4 bases; unmatched junction bases: 5. Per the germline V gene, CDR1 is SGHDN and CDR2 is FVKESK. The CDR3 consists of 16 residues. The DNA for the CDR3 is TGTGCCAGCAGCCAAGAGACAGGGGGCTATGGCACTGAAGCTTTCTTT. This gives the protein CASSQETGGYGTEAFF.

With respect to this clone: Germline is not matched at one junction end, which may reflect a read error. This sequence joins TRBV10-3 and TRBJ2-7, with 8 bases identical to TRBD2. The CDR3 runs 12 residues. The germline CDR1 and CDR2 sequences are ENHRY and SYGVKD. The CDR3 nucleotides read TGTGCCATCGATACGGAGTTAGCGGGAAGGCGCTTC. Its translation is CAIDTELAGRRF.

This chain links TRBV25-1 with TRBJ2-5; D might be TRBD2 (6 bases). The CDR3 sequence is 12 residues long. The germline gives CDR1 MGHDK, CDR2 SYGVNS. V lost 6 bases and J lost 5, with 10 bases in between. The CDR3: CASRKGLETQYF. The CDR3 DNA sequence: TGTGCCAGCAGGAAGGGACTGGAGACCCAGTACTTC.

This clone has only a few counts. The CDR3 sequence: CASSLDPGRDLSNQPQHF. The CDR3 bases are TGTGCCAGCAGCTTAGACCCCGGCAGGGACCTTAGCAATCAGCCCCAGCATTTT. This chain connects TRBV11-2 to TRBJ1-5, with TRBD1 as a possible D gene (5 bases). This CDR3 region has 18 residues. The germline V gene encodes CDR1 SGHAT and CDR2 FQNNGV. V lost 0 bases and J lost 0, with 15 bases in between.

This clone was counted only a few times. The CDR3 bases are TGTGCCAGCAGTTCTACCGGGACAGTCTCTGGAAACACCATATATTTT. This translates into CASSSTGTVSGNTIYF. The chain employs TRBV6-5 and TRBJ1-3; 7 nucleotides align to TRBD1. V gave up 4 bases and J gave up 0 bases; unmatched junction bases: 6. The CDR3 is 16 amino acids. Germline CDR1 and CDR2: MNHEY and SVGAGI.

The chain is built from TRBV28 and TRBJ2-1; TRBD2 agrees at 7 bases. CDR1 is MDHEN, CDR2 SYDVKM, per germline. The V gene end was trimmed by 7 bases and the J gene end by 4 bases; junction bases not matched to a gene: 16. There are 17 residues in the CDR3. The CDR3 protein is CASTLRSTSRVYNEQFF. The DNA of the CDR3 is TGTGCCAGCACCCTCCGTTCGACTAGCAGAGTTTACAATGAGCAGTTCTTC.

Of note for this clone: The same CDR3 arises from other DNA sequences in this sample as well. This chain joins TRBV7-3 and TRBJ2-3, with TRBD2 matching 7 bases. The germline V gene encodes CDR1 SGHTA and CDR2 FQGTGA. CDR3 length equals 16 residues. With 0 bases clipped from V and 3 bases from J, the junction kept 6 bases outside the gene matches. In DNA, the CDR3 is TGTGCCAGCAGCTTAACGCTGGGGGGGAGTACAGATACGCAGTATTTT. This sequence encodes CASSLTLGGSTDTQYF. Together with reference TRBV7-3 and TRBJ2-3, the CDR3 gives the full variable domain: GAGVSQTPSNKVTEKGKYVELRCDPISGHTALYWYRQSLGQGPEFLIYFQGTGAADDSGLPNDRFFAVRPEGSVSTLKIQRTERGDSAVYLCASSLTLGGSTDTQYFGPGTRLTVL.

This chain connects TRBV11-3 to TRBJ2-3; weak D call: TRBD2 (6 bases). Trimming cost V 0 bases and J 3 bases, with 25 bases left between them. Germline lookup yields CDR1 SGHNT and CDR2 YENEEA. The CDR3 contains 20 residues. CDR3 loop: CASSLERGSPRERKTDTQYF. The CDR3 DNA reads TGTGCCAGCAGCTTAGAACGGGGGTCCCCCCGGGAAAGGAAAACAGATACGCAGTATTTT. Looking up the rest from reference TRBV11-3 and TRBJ2-3 gives the full variable domain: EAGVVQSPRYKIIEKKQPVAFWCNPISGHNTLYWYLQNLGQGPELLIRYENEEAVDDSQLPKDRFSAERLKGVDSTLKIQPAELGDSAVYLCASSLERGSPRERKTDTQYFGPGTRLTVL.

The chain employs TRBV6-5 and TRBJ2-3; a weak D match, TRBD1 (8 bases). The CDR3 length is 13 residues. CDR1 MNHEY and CDR2 SVGAGI come from the germline V gene. The V end lost 7 bases, the J end lost 5 bases, and 13 bases lay between the germline ends. The CDR3 sequence is CASKYRGGDTQYF. CDR3 nucleotides: TGTGCCAGCAAGTACAGGGGGGGAGATACGCAGTATTTT.

This sequence joins TRBV28 and TRBJ2-7; TRBD1 matches at 7 bases. Trimming cost V 6 bases and J 0 bases; bases outside gene matches: 8. Germline CDR1 is MDHEN and CDR2 is SYDVKM. This CDR3 is built from 15 residues. The CDR3 loop reads CASRTHRDSSYEQYF. Here the CDR3 DNA reads TGTGCCAGCAGGACTCACCGGGACAGCTCCTACGAGCAGTACTTC. The full variable domain, in which reference TRBV28 and TRBJ2-7 provide the parts outside the CDR3, is DVKVTQSSRYLVKRTGEKVFLECVQDMDHENMFWYRQDPGLGLRLIYFSYDVKMKEKGDIPEGYSVSREKKERFSLILESASTNQTSMYLCASRTHRDSSYEQYFGPGTRLTVT.